The clone carrying this T cell receptor beta chain was seen a handful of times. Its specificity is unknown. Germline and junction disagree at one end, which may indicate a read error. This CDR3 region has 12 residues. Germline values: CDR1 SGHRS, CDR2 YFSETQ. Investigators reverse transcribed all isolated RNA, so they sequenced expressed TCRB transcripts. Produced via immunoSEQ multiplex PCR; TCRdb's table is partial and in-frame only. The table has about 29,000 clones, roughly 56% seen once; the top ten hold 1.4% to 1.5%. This entry is derived from a study of beta chain features in type 1 diabetes. Findings and caveats of the study: Within each of all four CD4+ subsets, Type 1 diabetes patients had TCRB CDR3s that were moderately but significantly shorter.

J is TRBJ2-7 and V is TRBV5-1, with 7 nucleotides matching TRBD1. The clonotype originates from a woman aged 18 to 35 with type 1 diabetes. The sample taken for sequencing was Tregs from blood. The CDR3 nucleotides are TGCGCCAGCAGCTTGGACCGACAGGGCCCCGCTTTC. This encodes CASSLDRQGPAF.